This entry lists 24 T cell receptor beta chains sequenced from one sample in a study of blood T cell repertoires in COVID-19. The data were produced by immunoSEQ multiplex PCR, yet TCRdb's version contains in-frame clones alone and is incomplete. The sample includes 250,000 to 350,000 clones, more than 75% of them seen just once. The sequenced sample consisted of peripheral blood. These receptors were collected from a woman aged 45-65 years with acute or convalescent COVID-19.

The J gene is TRBJ1-6, the V gene TRBV21-1. TRBV21-1 is assigned pseudogene status. The CDR3 extends over 16 amino acids. For the CDR3, the DNA is TGTGCCAGCAGCAAAGCGGAGGGGATTTATAATTCACCCCTCCACTTT. Its translation is CASSKAEGIYNSPLHF.

This chain joins TRBV30 and TRBJ1-1; unclear D gene. The CDR3 totals 14 residues. Looked up from germline, CDR1 is GTSNPN and CDR2 is SVGIG (reference sequence). V was pared by 3 bases and J by 5 bases, with 16 bases between. In nucleotides, the CDR3 is TGTGCCTGGAGCAAACAGAGGGCACGGACTGAAGCTTTCTTT. Amino acid sequence: CAWSKQRARTEAFF.

This sequence joins TRBV5-1 and TRBJ1-3; perhaps TRBD1 as D (6 bases). This CDR3 spans 15 amino acids. From germline, CDR1 is SGHRS and CDR2 YFSETQ. Trimming shortened V by 3 bases and J by 2 bases, and 12 bases separated the two germline ends. DNA of the CDR3: TGCGCCAGCAGCTCAACAGGGATACCTGGAAACACCATATATTTT. Protein: CASSSTGIPGNTIYF.

The chain joins TRBV5-1 to TRBJ2-7; 10 bases are shared with TRBD1. Germline lookup yields CDR1 SGHRS and CDR2 YFSETQ. Losses at the gene ends were 3 bases for V and 5 bases for J; bases not matched to a gene: 5. The CDR3 contains 14 residues. The CDR3 DNA reads TGCGCCAGCAGCTCCCGACAGGGGGCCCACGAGCAGTACTTC. This gives the protein CASSSRQGAHEQYF.

This rearrangement joins TRBV19 to TRBJ1-6; D might be TRBD1 (6 bases). The CDR3 runs to 18 residues. Germline CDR1 LNHDA, CDR2 SQIVND (reference sequence). The V gene lost 5 bases and the J gene lost 6 bases, with 23 bases spanning the gap. CDR3 DNA sequence: TGTGCCAGTAGTTGGCGTTTGGACAGACACCTCTTTAATTCACCCCTCCACTTT. Its protein is CASSWRLDRHLFNSPLHF.

This rearrangement joins TRBV15 to TRBJ2-3, with 13 bases lining up with TRBD2. Trimming cost V 5 bases and J 0 bases; bases outside gene matches: 5. The CDR3 runs to 17 residues. Germline V gene data show CDR1 as LNHNV and CDR2 as YYDKDF (reference sequence). The CDR3 DNA follows: TGTGCCACCAGCGGCAGGACTAGCGGGAGTAGCACAGATACGCAGTATTTT. Translated, it gives CATSGRTSGSSTDTQYF. Filled out from reference TRBV15 and TRBJ2-3, the complete variable domain reads DAMVIQNPRYQVTQFGKPVTLSCSQTLNHNVMYWYQQKSSQAPKLLFHYYDKDFNNEADTPDNFQSRRPNTSFCFLDIRSPGLGDTAMYLCATSGRTSGSSTDTQYFGPGTRLTVL.

The V call is TRBV30, the J call TRBJ2-7; 9 bases fit TRBD2. CDR3 length: 16 residues. Per the germline V gene, CDR1 is GTSNPN and CDR2 is SVGIG (reference sequence). V gave up 1 base and J gave up 5 bases; unmatched junction bases: 12. CDR3 region: CAWSGLPVAGDHEQYF. Here the CDR3 DNA reads TGTGCCTGGAGTGGATTGCCGGTAGCGGGAGACCACGAGCAGTACTTC.

In its sample, this clone was seen once. The chain employs TRBV11-2 and TRBJ1-6; perhaps TRBD1 as D (5 bases). The germline V gene encodes CDR1 SGHAT and CDR2 FQNNGV. There are 15 residues in the CDR3. V was cut by 5 bases and J by 3 bases, with 11 bases left in between. The CDR3 is CASSPGLNYNSPLHF. CDR3 nucleotides: TGTGCCAGCAGCCCGGGACTGAACTATAATTCACCCCTCCACTTT.

There are a few counts of this clone. V usage is TRBV19 and J usage is TRBJ2-5; D is perhaps TRBD1 (6 bases). The CDR3 runs to 14 residues. V was pared by 4 bases and J by 1 base, with 10 bases between. In germline, CDR1 is LNHDA, CDR2 SQIVND (reference sequence). CDR3 bases: TGTGCCAGTAGTACATGGACAGCCCAAGAGACCCAGTACTTC. It encodes CASSTWTAQETQYF.

In this sample, this clone turned up once. The chain recombines TRBV4-3 with TRBJ2-7; tentative D call: TRBD2 (6 bases). Germline lookup yields CDR1 LGHNA and CDR2 YSLEER. The CDR3 is 15 residues long. Trimming took 2 bases from V and 2 from J, leaving 13 bases between them. The CDR3 reads CASSQLGGQAYEQYF. The CDR3 DNA sequence: TGCGCCAGCAGCCAATTGGGGGGTCAAGCCTACGAGCAGTACTTC.

The chain combines TRBV3-1 (or the pseudogene TRBV3-2) with TRBJ2-1, with 9 bases identical to TRBD2. The CDR3 runs 17 residues. The J segment lost 5 bases and the V segment lost 3 bases, leaving 11 bases of the junction unmatched. Per the germline V gene, CDR1 is LGHDT and CDR2 is YNNKEL (reference sequence). The CDR3 loop reads CASSQSVAGVGNNEQFF. The CDR3 coding sequence is TGTGCCAGCAGCCAGTCAGTAGCGGGAGTAGGGAACAATGAGCAGTTCTTC.

The chain carries TRBV10-3 and TRBJ1-1; 7 nucleotides agree with TRBD1. The V segment lost 6 bases and the J segment 4 bases; nucleotides outside the gene matches: 11. Germline V gene lookup returns CDR1 ENHRY and CDR2 SYGVKD. The CDR3 totals 15 residues. DNA for the CDR3: TGTGCCATCAGCCCTTCGACAGGGTTGGGCACTGAAGCTTTCTTT. Amino acids: CAISPSTGLGTEAFF.

The rearrangement links TRBV2 to TRBJ2-1, with a tentative D call TRBD2 (6 bases). Germline V gene sequence: CDR1 SNHLY, CDR2 FYNNEI. Trimming left V 1 base short and J 12 bases short, with 13 bases between. The CDR3 length is 13 residues. The CDR3 protein is CASSEVSQEGQFF. The CDR3 DNA reads as TGTGCCAGCAGTGAAGTTTCTCAGGAGGGGCAGTTCTTC.

This chain links TRBV28 with TRBJ2-5, with 7 nucleotides matching TRBD1. V gave up 2 bases and J gave up 2 bases; unmatched junction bases: 5. CDR1 is MDHEN, CDR2 SYDVKM, per germline. This CDR3 is built from 15 residues. The chain's CDR3 is CASSLDRDRQETQYF. CDR3 bases: TGTGCCAGCAGTTTAGACAGGGACAGACAAGAGACCCAGTACTTC.

This clone was counted only a few times. The V gene is TRBV4-2, the J gene TRBJ1-2; no reliable D call. The CDR3 runs 15 residues. The V and J ends lost 1 base and 0 bases respectively, with 9 bases between them. Germline V gene sequence: CDR1 LGHNA, CDR2 YNFKEQ. CDR3 sequence: CASSQGQAPNYGYTF. CDR3 DNA: TGTGCCAGCAGCCAAGGGCAGGCTCCTAACTATGGCTACACCTTC.

The genes are TRBV5-1 and TRBJ2-5, with D perhaps matching TRBD1 (5 bases). The CDR3 covers 13 residues. Trimming removed 5 bases at V and 1 base at J, with 9 bases between. In germline, CDR1 is SGHRS, CDR2 YFSETQ. CDR3 in amino acids: CASRQDSQETQYF. CDR3 nucleotides: TGCGCCAGCAGACAAGACAGCCAAGAGACCCAGTACTTC. The variable domain in full, completed from reference TRBV5-1 and TRBJ2-5, reads KAGVTQTPRYLIKTRGQQVTLSCSPISGHRSVSWYQQTPGQGLQFLFEYFSETQRNKGNFPGRFSGRQFSNSRSEMNVSTLELGDSALYLCASRQDSQETQYFGPGTRLLVL.

This clone was counted only a few times. V and J are TRBV18 and TRBJ1-6; TRBD1 might be the D (6 bases). The length of the CDR3 is 14 residues. Trimming cost V 2 bases and J 10 bases, with 12 bases left between them. CDR1 KGHSH and CDR2 LQKENI come from the germline V gene. CDR3 DNA: TGTGCCAGCTCACCATCAGGGGACGACTCACCCCTCCACTTT. Translating it yields CASSPSGDDSPLHF.

This sequence joins TRBV7-2 and TRBJ2-7, with unresolved D. Germline assignment: CDR1 SGHTA and CDR2 FQGNSA. The CDR3 loop spans 16 amino acids. Between the trimmed V and J ends, which lost 0 bases and 6 bases, there was a span of 18 bases. The CDR3 loop is CASSLANNRGRSEQYF. CDR3 nucleotide sequence: TGTGCCAGCAGCTTAGCCAACAACCGTGGGCGAAGCGAGCAGTACTTC.

This sequence joins TRBV10-3 and TRBJ2-3; D possibly corresponds to TRBD1 (6 bases). CDR3 size: 14 residues. CDR1 ENHRY and CDR2 SYGVKD come from the germline V gene. Trimming stripped 4 bases from V and 5 bases from J, with 13 bases between. The CDR3 nucleotides read TGTGCCATCAGTGGTGTCCAAGGGGGAGATACGCAGTATTTT. Translation: CAISGVQGGDTQYF.

The V gene is TRBV28, the J gene TRBJ1-1; 7 bases are shared with TRBD1. CDR3 length: 14 amino acids. Germline-derived CDR1 and CDR2 are MDHEN and SYDVKM. V lost 8 bases to trimming and J lost 5 bases; unmatched junction nucleotides: 11. As DNA, the CDR3 is TGTGCCAGCGGAGACAGGGCCGATTGGACTGAAGCTTTCTTT. It is translated as CASGDRADWTEAFF.

This chain uses TRBV7-2 with TRBJ1-3; D call uncertain. This CDR3 comprises 16 residues. Between the trimmed V and J ends, which lost 0 bases and 0 bases, there was a span of 9 bases. The germline CDR1 and CDR2 sequences are SGHTA and FQGNSA. The CDR3 DNA sequence: TGTGCCAGCAGCTTAGCCGGAGTTTACTCTGGAAACACCATATATTTT. Protein product: CASSLAGVYSGNTIYF.

This rearrangement joins TRBV5-4 to TRBJ2-1, with D maybe TRBD2 (5 bases). The CDR3 has 14 amino acids. V lost 0 bases, J lost 9 bases, and 13 bases lay in between. The germline V gene encodes CDR1 SGHNT and CDR2 YYREEE (reference sequence). Here the CDR3 DNA reads TGTGCCAGCAGCTTGGGTGGAGGCGTAAGTGAGCAGTTCTTC. It specifies CASSLGGGVSEQFF.

CDR3 DNA sequence: TGTGCCAGCAGCCACCACGGGACAGGGGGCGGGAAGACCCAGTACTTC. The encoded protein is CASSHHGTGGGKTQYF. The rearrangement joins TRBV3-1 (or the pseudogene TRBV3-2) to TRBJ2-5; 12 bases are shared with TRBD1. Germline assignment: CDR1 LGHDT and CDR2 YNNKEL (reference sequence). V lost 3 bases to trimming and J lost 6 bases; unmatched junction nucleotides: 8. This CDR3 contains 16 residues.

The chain couples TRBV18 to TRBJ2-2; unclear D gene. This CDR3 comprises 14 residues. V gave up 1 base and J gave up 6 bases, with 9 bases separating them. In germline, CDR1 is KGHSH, CDR2 LQKENI. CDR3 nucleotide sequence: TGTGCCAGCTCACCACTCACCGAGCCCGGGGAGCTGTTTTTT. This gives the protein CASSPLTEPGELFF.